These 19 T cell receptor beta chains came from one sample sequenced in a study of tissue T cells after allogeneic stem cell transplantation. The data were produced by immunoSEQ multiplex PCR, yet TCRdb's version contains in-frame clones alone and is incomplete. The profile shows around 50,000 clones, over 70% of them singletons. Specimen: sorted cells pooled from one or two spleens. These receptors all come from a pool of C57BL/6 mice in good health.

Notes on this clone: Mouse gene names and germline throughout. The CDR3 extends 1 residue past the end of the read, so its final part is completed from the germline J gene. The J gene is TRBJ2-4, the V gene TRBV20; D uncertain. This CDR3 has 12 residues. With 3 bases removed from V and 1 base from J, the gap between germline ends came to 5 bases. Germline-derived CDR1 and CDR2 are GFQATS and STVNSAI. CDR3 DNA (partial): TGTGGTGCTAGAAGGGGTCAAAACACCTTGTAC. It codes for CGARRGQNTLY. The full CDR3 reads CGARRGQNTLYF.

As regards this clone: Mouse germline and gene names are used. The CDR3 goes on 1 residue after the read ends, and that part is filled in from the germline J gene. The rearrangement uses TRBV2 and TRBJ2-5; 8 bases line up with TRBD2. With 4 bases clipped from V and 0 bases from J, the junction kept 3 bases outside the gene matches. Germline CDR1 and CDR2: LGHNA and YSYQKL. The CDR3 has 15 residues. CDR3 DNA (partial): TGTGCCAGCAGCCGCTGGACTGGGAACCAAGACACCCAGTAC. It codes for CASSRWTGNQDTQY. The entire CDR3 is CASSRWTGNQDTQYF.

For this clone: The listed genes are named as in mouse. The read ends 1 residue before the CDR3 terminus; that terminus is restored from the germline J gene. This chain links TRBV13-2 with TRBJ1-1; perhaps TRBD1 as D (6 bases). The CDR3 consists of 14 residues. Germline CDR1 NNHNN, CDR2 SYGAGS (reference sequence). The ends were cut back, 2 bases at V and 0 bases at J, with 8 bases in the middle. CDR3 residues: CASGEAGANTEVFF. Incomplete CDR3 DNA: TGTGCCAGCGGTGAGGCAGGGGCAAACACAGAAGTCTTC.

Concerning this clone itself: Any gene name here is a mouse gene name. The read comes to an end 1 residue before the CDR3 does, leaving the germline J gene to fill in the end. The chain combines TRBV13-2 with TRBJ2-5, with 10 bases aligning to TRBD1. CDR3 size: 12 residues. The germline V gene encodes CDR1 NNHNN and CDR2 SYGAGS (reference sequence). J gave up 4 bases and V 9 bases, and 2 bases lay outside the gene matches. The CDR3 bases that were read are TGTGCCACCGGGACAGGGGAAGACACCCAGTAC. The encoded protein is CATGTGEDTQY. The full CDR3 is CATGTGEDTQYF.

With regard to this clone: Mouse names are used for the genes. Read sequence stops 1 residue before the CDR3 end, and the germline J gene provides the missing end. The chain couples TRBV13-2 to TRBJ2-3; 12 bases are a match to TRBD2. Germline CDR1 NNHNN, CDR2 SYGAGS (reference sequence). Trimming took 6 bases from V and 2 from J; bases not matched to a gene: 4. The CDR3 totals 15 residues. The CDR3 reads CASAGLGGNAETLYF. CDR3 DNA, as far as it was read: TGTGCCAGCGCCGGACTGGGGGGGAATGCAGAAACGCTGTAT.

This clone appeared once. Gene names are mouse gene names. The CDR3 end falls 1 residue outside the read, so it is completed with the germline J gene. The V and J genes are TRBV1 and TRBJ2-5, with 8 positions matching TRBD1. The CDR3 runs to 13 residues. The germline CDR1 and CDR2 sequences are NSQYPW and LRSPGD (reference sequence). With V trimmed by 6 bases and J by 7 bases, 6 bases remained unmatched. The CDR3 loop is CTCRNGTGHTQYF. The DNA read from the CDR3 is TGCACCTGCAGAAACGGGACAGGTCACACCCAGTAC.

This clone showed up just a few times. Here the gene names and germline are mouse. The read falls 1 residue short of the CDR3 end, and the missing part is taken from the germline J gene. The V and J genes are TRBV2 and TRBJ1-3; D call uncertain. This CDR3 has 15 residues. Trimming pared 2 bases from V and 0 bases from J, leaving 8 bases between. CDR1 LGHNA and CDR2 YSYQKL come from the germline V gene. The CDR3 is CASSQKQNSGNTLYF. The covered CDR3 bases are TGTGCCAGCAGCCAAAAACAAAATTCTGGAAATACGCTCTAT.

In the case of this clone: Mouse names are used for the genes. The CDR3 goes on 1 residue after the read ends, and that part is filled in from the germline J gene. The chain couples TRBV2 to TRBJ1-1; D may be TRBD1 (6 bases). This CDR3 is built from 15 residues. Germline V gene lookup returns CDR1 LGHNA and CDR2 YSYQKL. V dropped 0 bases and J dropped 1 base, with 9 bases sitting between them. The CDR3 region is CASSQDPDRNTEVFF. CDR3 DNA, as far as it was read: TGTGCCAGCAGCCAAGACCCGGACAGAAACACAGAAGTCTTC.

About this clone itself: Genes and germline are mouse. The CDR3 DNA, read in part, is TGTGCCAGCGGTGATTTGGGGGTTGAACAGTAC. Translating it yields CASGDLGVEQY. The CDR3 as a whole reads CASGDLGVEQYF. The rearrangement joins TRBV13-2 to TRBJ2-7; D might be TRBD2 (6 bases). From the germline J gene comes the end of the CDR3, since the read stops 1 residue before it. The germline V gene has CDR1 NNHNN and CDR2 SYGAGS (reference sequence). The CDR3 extends over 12 amino acids. With 1 base removed from V and 6 bases from J, the gap between germline ends came to 8 bases.

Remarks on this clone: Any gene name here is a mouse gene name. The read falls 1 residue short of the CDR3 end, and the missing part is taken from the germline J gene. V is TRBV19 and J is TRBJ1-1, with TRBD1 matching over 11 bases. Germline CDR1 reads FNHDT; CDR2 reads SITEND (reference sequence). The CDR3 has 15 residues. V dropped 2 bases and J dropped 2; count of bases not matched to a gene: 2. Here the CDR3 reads CASSIGTGGNTEVFF. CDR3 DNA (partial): TGTGCCAGCAGTATTGGGACAGGGGGTAACACAGAAGTCTTC.

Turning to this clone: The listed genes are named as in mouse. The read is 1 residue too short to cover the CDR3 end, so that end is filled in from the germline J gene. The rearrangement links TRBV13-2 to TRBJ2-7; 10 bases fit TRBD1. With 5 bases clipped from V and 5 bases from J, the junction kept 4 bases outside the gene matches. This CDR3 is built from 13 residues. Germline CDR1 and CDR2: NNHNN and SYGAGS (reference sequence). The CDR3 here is CASGTGGSNEQYF. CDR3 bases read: TGTGCCAGCGGGACAGGGGGCTCTAATGAACAGTAC.

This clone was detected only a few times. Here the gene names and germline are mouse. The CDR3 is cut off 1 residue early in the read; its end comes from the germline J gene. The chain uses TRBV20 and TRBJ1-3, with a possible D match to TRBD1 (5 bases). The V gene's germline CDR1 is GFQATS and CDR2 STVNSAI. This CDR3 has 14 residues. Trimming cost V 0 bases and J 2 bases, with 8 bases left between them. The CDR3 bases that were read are TGTGGTGCTAGGGATCCGGGGGCTGGAAATACGCTCTAT. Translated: CGARDPGAGNTLY. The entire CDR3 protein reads CGARDPGAGNTLYF.

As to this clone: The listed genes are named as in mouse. CDR3 in amino acids: CASSDTANERLFF. The sequenced part of the CDR3 DNA is TGTGCCAGCAGTGATACAGCCAACGAAAGATTATTT. The chain employs TRBV13-3 and TRBJ1-4; no definite D call. The read halts 1 residue ahead of the CDR3 end, with the missing end drawn from the germline J gene. The germline V and J ends were trimmed by 1 base and 3 bases, with 4 bases remaining between them. There are 13 residues in the CDR3. Per germline, CDR1 NNHDY and CDR2 SYVADS.

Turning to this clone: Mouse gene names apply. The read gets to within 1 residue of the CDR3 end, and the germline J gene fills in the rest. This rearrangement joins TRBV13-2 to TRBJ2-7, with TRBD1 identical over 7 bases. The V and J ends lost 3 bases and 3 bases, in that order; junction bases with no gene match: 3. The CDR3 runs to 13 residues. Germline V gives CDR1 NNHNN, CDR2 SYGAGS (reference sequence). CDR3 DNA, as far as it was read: TGTGCCAGCGGTGCCAGGGACAGCTATGAACAGTAC. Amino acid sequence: CASGARDSYEQY. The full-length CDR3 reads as CASGARDSYEQYF.

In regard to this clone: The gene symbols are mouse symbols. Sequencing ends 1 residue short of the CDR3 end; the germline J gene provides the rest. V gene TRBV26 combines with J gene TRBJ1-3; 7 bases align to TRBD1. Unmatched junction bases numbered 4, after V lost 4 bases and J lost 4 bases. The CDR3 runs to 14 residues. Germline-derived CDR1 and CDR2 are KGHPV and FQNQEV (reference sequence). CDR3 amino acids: CASSPDRVGNTLYF. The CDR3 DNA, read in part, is TGTGCCAGCAGTCCCGACAGGGTGGGAAATACGCTCTAT.

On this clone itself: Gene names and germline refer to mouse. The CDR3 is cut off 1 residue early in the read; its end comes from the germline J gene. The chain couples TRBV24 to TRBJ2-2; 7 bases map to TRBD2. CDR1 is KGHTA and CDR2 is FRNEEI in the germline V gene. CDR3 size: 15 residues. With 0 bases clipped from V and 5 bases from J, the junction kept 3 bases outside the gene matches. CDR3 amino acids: CASSLYMGGTGQLYF. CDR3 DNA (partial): TGTGCCAGCAGTCTGTATATGGGGGGAACCGGGCAGCTCTAC.

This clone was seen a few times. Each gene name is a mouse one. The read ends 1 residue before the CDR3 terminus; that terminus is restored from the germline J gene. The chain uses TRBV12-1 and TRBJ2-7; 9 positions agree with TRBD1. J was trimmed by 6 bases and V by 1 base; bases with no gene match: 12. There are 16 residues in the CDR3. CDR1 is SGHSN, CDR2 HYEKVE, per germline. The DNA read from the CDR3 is TGTGCCAGCTCTCTAGCCACTCCGGGACAGGGTCTTGAACAGTAC. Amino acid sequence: CASSLATPGQGLEQY. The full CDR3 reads CASSLATPGQGLEQYF.

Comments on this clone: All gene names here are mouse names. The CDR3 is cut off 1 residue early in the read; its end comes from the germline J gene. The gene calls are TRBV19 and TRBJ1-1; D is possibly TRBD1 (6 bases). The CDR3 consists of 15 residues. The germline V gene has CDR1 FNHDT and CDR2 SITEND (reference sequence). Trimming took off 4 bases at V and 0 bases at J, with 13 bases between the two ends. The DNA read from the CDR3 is TGTGCCAGCAGTCCCTCCGGGACAACAAACACAGAAGTCTTC. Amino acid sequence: CASSPSGTTNTEVF. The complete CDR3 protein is CASSPSGTTNTEVFF.

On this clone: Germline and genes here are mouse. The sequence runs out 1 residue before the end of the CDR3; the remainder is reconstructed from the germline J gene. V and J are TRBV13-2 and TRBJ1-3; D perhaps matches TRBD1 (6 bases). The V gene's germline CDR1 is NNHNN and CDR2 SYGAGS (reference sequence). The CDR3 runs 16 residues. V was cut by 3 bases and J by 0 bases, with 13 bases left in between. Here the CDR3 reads CASGGGDTISGNTLYF. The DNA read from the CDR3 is TGTGCCAGCGGTGGAGGGGACACCATTTCTGGAAATACGCTCTAT.